These 18 T cell receptor beta chains were all obtained from the same sample, sequenced in a study of T cell repertoires in ileal Crohn's disease. Clones were sequenced by immunoSEQ multiplex PCR, and TCRdb holds only the in-frame ones, with some missing. The sample consists of 30,000 to 35,000 clones, roughly 75% of them appearing once. Sequencing used ileal tissue. These receptors all come from an adult with Crohn's disease.

J is TRBJ2-5 and V is TRBV30; perhaps TRBD2 as D (6 bases). V lost 5 bases, J lost 2 bases, and 18 bases lay in between. This CDR3 region has 15 residues. In germline, CDR1 is GTSNPN, CDR2 SVGIG (reference sequence). The CDR3 region has the DNA TGTGCCTGGTTGTCCGGGACTGGACATCAAGAGACCCAGTACTTC. This sequence encodes CAWLSGTGHQETQYF.

The chain links TRBV19 to TRBJ2-1; 9 bases line up with TRBD2. The germline CDR1 and CDR2 sequences are LNHDA and SQIVND (reference sequence). The J segment lost 6 bases and the V segment lost 3 bases, leaving 0 bases of the junction unmatched. The CDR3 is made up of 13 amino acids. CDR3 loop: CASSISGSNEQFF. The CDR3 region has the DNA TGTGCCAGTAGTATTAGCGGGAGCAATGAGCAGTTCTTC.

The V call is TRBV11-2, the J call TRBJ1-3; 8 bases fit TRBD1. The CDR3 has 16 residues. Looked up from germline, CDR1 is SGHAT and CDR2 is FQNNGV. Trimming cost V 3 bases and J 0 bases; bases outside gene matches: 4. The CDR3 region has the DNA TGTGCCAGCAGCTTCGGCGGACAGGGCTCTGGAAACACCATATATTTT. Translated: CASSFGGQGSGNTIYF.

The CDR3 coding sequence is TGTGCCAGCAAGACTAGCGGGATGGCCAATGAGCAGTTCTTC. Protein sequence: CASKTSGMANEQFF. The chain employs TRBV5-5 and TRBJ2-1; 11 nucleotides align to TRBD2. The CDR3 sequence is 14 residues long. Per the germline V gene, CDR1 is SGHKS and CDR2 is YYEKEE (reference sequence). V lost 6 bases, J lost 6 bases, and 5 bases stayed unmatched.

The chain joins TRBV30 to TRBJ2-5; 8 positions match TRBD2. J was trimmed by 5 bases and V by 1 base; bases with no gene match: 6. Germline V CDR1 and CDR2: GTSNPN, SVGIG (reference sequence). The CDR3 covers 14 residues. CDR3 coding DNA: TGTGCCTGGAGTGCGGGGGGGCCTGGGGAGACCCAGTACTTC. As protein: CAWSAGGPGETQYF.

V and J are TRBV5-1 and TRBJ1-2, with 7 bases aligning to TRBD1. Germline V gene data show CDR1 as SGHRS and CDR2 as YFSETQ. CDR3 length equals 14 residues. Losses at the gene ends were 4 bases for V and 6 bases for J; bases not matched to a gene: 9. For the CDR3, the DNA is TGCGCCAGCAGCCTAGGGACAGATGGCGATGGCTACACCTTC. This codes for CASSLGTDGDGYTF.

This clone was detected a few times. V is TRBV7-9 and J is TRBJ1-1, with 12 bases fitting TRBD1. CDR3 length: 16 residues. Losses at the gene ends were 0 bases for V and 6 bases for J; bases not matched to a gene: 5. In germline, CDR1 is SEHNR, CDR2 FQNEAQ (reference sequence). The CDR3 sequence: CASSLASGQGASEAFF. The CDR3 region has the DNA TGTGCCAGCAGCTTAGCTTCGGGACAGGGGGCCTCTGAAGCTTTCTTT.

This chain connects TRBV6-6 to TRBJ2-1; D is undetermined. The CDR3 sequence is 11 residues long. The ends were cut back, 5 bases at V and 10 bases at J, with 9 bases in the middle. CDR1 MNHNY and CDR2 SVGAGI come from the germline V gene (reference sequence). CDR3 sequence (DNA): TGTGCCAGCAGTCACCAGACAGAGCAGTTCTTC. Translation gives CASSHQTEQFF.

V gene TRBV27 combines with J gene TRBJ2-3; 8 positions agree with TRBD1. Trimming removed 4 bases from V and 4 bases from J; junction bases left unmatched: 10. Germline V gene sequence: CDR1 MNHEY, CDR2 SMNVEV (reference sequence). The CDR3 totals 16 residues. This CDR3 reads CASSSPMDREADTQYF. The DNA for the CDR3 is TGTGCCAGCAGTTCCCCGATGGACAGGGAAGCAGATACGCAGTATTTT.

The chain links TRBV2 to TRBJ2-1, with TRBD1 as a possible D gene (5 bases). Germline CDR1 reads SNHLY; CDR2 reads FYNNEI. The CDR3 contains 14 residues. V lost 7 bases and J lost 6, with 16 bases in between. CDR3 nucleotide sequence: TGTGCCAGCACCTTCCTTAGGGGTACCAATGAGCAGTTCTTC. Its translation: CASTFLRGTNEQFF.

The chain combines TRBV4-1 with TRBJ2-3; D perhaps matches TRBD2 (6 bases). CDR3 length: 16 residues. V dropped 1 base and J dropped 7 bases, with 18 bases sitting between them. Germline V gene sequence: CDR1 MGHRA, CDR2 YSYEKL. For the CDR3, the DNA is TGCGCCAGCAGCCAAGGAGGGACTGGGAATATGCATACGCAGTATTTT. Residues: CASSQGGTGNMHTQYF.

The chain recombines TRBV5-6 with TRBJ2-1; TRBD1 matches 9 bases. CDR1 and CDR2 from the germline V gene are SGHDT and YYEEEE. This CDR3 has 13 amino acids. V lost 2 bases and J lost 8; bases outside the gene matches: 2. The CDR3 reads CASSFTGGYEQFF. The CDR3 nucleotides are TGTGCCAGCAGCTTCACAGGGGGCTATGAGCAGTTCTTC.

The chain uses TRBV12-2 and TRBJ1-2; TRBD1 was called by the table and not checked on the DNA. TRBV12-2 is given as a pseudogene. The CDR3 is 18 residues long. CDR3 region: CASRLFTESPGTDYGYTF. CDR3 coding DNA: TGTGCAAGTCGCTTATTTACCGAATCGCCAGGGACAGACTATGGCTACACCTTC.

This sequence joins TRBV5-4 and TRBJ2-7; TRBD2 agrees at 8 bases. V was clipped by 2 bases and J by 3 bases; unmatched bases: 4. This CDR3 is 14 amino acids long. Germline loops: CDR1 SGHNT, CDR2 YYREEE (reference sequence). CDR3 DNA: TGTGCCAGCAGCTTTCAAGCGGGAGTCTACGAGCAGTACTTC. It specifies CASSFQAGVYEQYF.

The V call is TRBV25-1, the J call TRBJ2-1; 7 nucleotides agree with TRBD2. Per germline, CDR1 MGHDK and CDR2 SYGVNS. The CDR3 contains 15 residues. V shed 11 bases, J shed 8 bases, and the junction held 18 bases outside the gene matches. This chain's CDR3 is CASWGGGRAGHEQFF. The CDR3 bases are TGTGCCTCCTGGGGGGGTGGGAGGGCCGGCCATGAGCAGTTCTTC.

This clone has a handful of counts. V is TRBV7-8 and J is TRBJ2-1, with TRBD2 matching 9 bases. CDR3 length equals 19 residues. The trim removed 4 bases at V and 5 bases at J, leaving 18 bases unmatched. Germline CDR1 reads SGHVS; CDR2 reads FQNEAQ. The CDR3 protein is CASSSPRASGELPHNEQFF. CDR3 coding DNA: TGTGCCAGCAGCTCACCCCGGGCTAGCGGGGAGCTGCCCCACAATGAGCAGTTCTTC. The whole variable domain, filled in from reference TRBV7-8 and TRBJ2-1, reads GAGVSQSPRYKVAKRGQDVALRCDPISGHVSLFWYQQALGQGPEFLTYFQNEAQLDKSGLPSDRFFAERPEGSVSTLKIQRTQQEDSAVYLCASSSPRASGELPHNEQFFGPGTRLTVL.

V gene TRBV7-2 combines with J gene TRBJ2-7; 10 nucleotides align to TRBD2. The CDR3 sequence is 16 residues long. The ends lost 2 bases at V and 0 bases at J; junction bases unmatched: 4. Germline V CDR1 and CDR2: SGHTA, FQGNSA. The CDR3 DNA reads as TGTGCCAGCAGCTTATCCCGGACTAGCGGCTCCTACGAGCAGTACTTC. Translating it yields CASSLSRTSGSYEQYF.

CDR3 loop: CAIRQMTGNASPLHF. The CDR3, as DNA: TGTGCCATCAGGCAAATGACAGGGAATGCTTCACCCCTCCACTTT. The rearrangement uses TRBV10-3 and TRBJ1-6, with 7 bases identical to TRBD1. Looked up from germline, CDR1 is ENHRY and CDR2 is SYGVKD. V lost 6 bases, J lost 9 bases, and 11 bases stayed unmatched. CDR3 size: 15 residues.